Sequencing of this T cell receptor beta chain was carried out in a study of blood T cells in healthy people across ages. General study results and limits: The study could not conclusively compare naive and antigen-experienced cells, given its unsorted PBMCs.

In the case of this clonotype: No antigen is known for it.

CDR1 is MGHDK and CDR2 is SYGVNS in the germline V gene. The CDR3 contains 14 residues. Primers used in a second PCR of about 6 to 12 cycles were a sample-barcoded 5' primer and a J-beta primer mix. TCRdb used MiXCR to reprocess the 5' RACE reads, holding one entry per CDR3 protein. The sample comprises about 830,000 distinct CDR3 sequences, about 62% of which are singletons, and 28% rests with the top ten. Per-sample PBMC isolation yielded at least 6.5 million cells. The specimen was blood. The sequence derives from a man aged 25-40 years in good health. This chain connects TRBV25-1 to TRBJ2-5, with D maybe TRBD2 (6 bases). The J call could be wrong; TRBJ2-7 is a better fit for the DNA end. The DNA for the CDR3 is TGTGCCAGCAGTGCCCCCGGACTATCAGGCGAGCAGTACTTC. This codes for CASSAPGLSGEQYF.